This is a list of T cell receptor beta chains from one sample in a study of blood T cells in healthy people across ages. Each CDR3 protein gets one entry after TCRdb re-called the 5' RACE reads with MiXCR. The data contain 1.5 million to 2 million distinct CDR3 sequences, about two fifths of them singletons. Sequences were obtained from blood. The receptors come from a human donor in good health. The CDR3 runs from the conserved cysteine through the conserved F or W. The order of the fields is clone size, J gene, D gene, V gene, CDR3 protein, CDR3 DNA. A D gene is named only where the DNA matches it firmly. Clone size is given for some rows only: seen once, a few or many times, or a class if the clone is expanded.

-	TRBJ1-4	TRBD1	TRBV10-3	CAITRTGGEVKLFF	TGTGCCATCACCCGGACAGGGGGCGAAGTAAAACTGTTTTTT
-	TRBJ2-7	-	TRBV20-1	CSATEIGSHYEQYF	TGCAGTGCTACAGAGATCGGGTCCCACTACGAGCAGTACTTC
few	TRBJ2-5	-	TRBV20-1	CSASDKVFLETQYF	TGCAGTGCGAGCGACAAGGTGTTTTTGGAGACCCAGTACTTC
few	TRBJ1-2	TRBD1	TRBV4-2	CASSQGDSGTGFGYTF	TGTGCCAGCAGCCAAGGTGATTCCGGGACAGGGTTTGGCTACACCTTC
-	TRBJ2-1	-	TRBV20-1	CSVVGSEQFF	TGCAGTGTTGTGGGGAGCGAGCAGTTCTTC
few	TRBJ2-7	-	TRBV4-3	CASSQVGQGKPYEQYF	TGCGCCAGCAGCCAAGTGGGCCAGGGGAAGCCCTACGAGCAGTACTTC
-	TRBJ1-2	-	TRBV28	CASSLANRKNRYTF	TGTGCCAGCAGCTTGGCCAACCGTAAAAACCGCTACACCTTC
few	TRBJ2-1	TRBD1	TRBV28	CASSFPRDSSFDEQFF	TGTGCCAGCAGTTTCCCCCGGGACAGTTCCTTCGATGAGCAGTTCTTC
-	TRBJ1-1	-	TRBV9	CASGVRTDTEAFF	TGTGCCAGCGGAGTTAGGACGGACACTGAAGCTTTCTTT
-	TRBJ1-1	-	TRBV6-5	CASSYSRGSDTEAFF	TGTGCCAGCAGTTACTCGCGGGGGTCGGACACTGAAGCTTTCTTT
few	TRBJ2-3	-	TRBV27	CASSSPMSHKADTQYF	TGTGCCAGCAGTTCCCCCATGTCACACAAAGCAGATACGCAGTATTTT
many	TRBJ1-2	-	TRBV29-1	CSVEPRGRNYGYTF	TGCAGCGTTGAACCCCGGGGTAGAAACTATGGCTACACCTTC
few	TRBJ1-1	-	TRBV7-2	CASSVGVGTEAFF	TGTGCCAGCAGCGTAGGGGTAGGCACTGAAGCTTTCTTT
few	TRBJ2-7	-	TRBV10-3	CAISEGRAYDGQYF	TGTGCCATCAGTGAAGGTAGAGCGTACGACGGGCAGTACTTC
-	TRBJ1-2	-	TRBV2	CASGSSSFYGYTF	TGTGCCAGCGGTTCTTCCTCCTTTTATGGCTACACCTTC
many	TRBJ1-2	TRBD1	TRBV10-2	CASSPQGANGYTF	TGCGCCAGCAGCCCACAGGGGGCTAATGGCTACACCTTC
-	TRBJ1-2	-	TRBV2	CASREGSKFGYTF	TGTGCCAGCAGGGAGGGGAGCAAATTCGGCTACACCTTC
-	TRBJ2-3	-	TRBV18	CASSPDQASTDTQYF	TGTGCCAGCTCACCCGACCAGGCCAGCACAGATACGCAGTATTTT
-	TRBJ2-6	TRBD2	TRBV4-3	CASSTLAGDYSGANVLTF	TGCGCCAGCAGCACGCTAGCGGGGGATTACTCTGGGGCCAACGTCCTGACTTTC
-	TRBJ2-6	-	TRBV5-1	CASSSFSSGANVPTF	TGCGCCAGCAGCTCATTTAGCTCTGGGGCCAACGTCCCGACTTTC
-	TRBJ2-4	TRBD1	TRBV2	CASRRTGYDIQYF	TGTGCCAGCAGGAGGACAGGGTATGACATTCAGTACTTC
-	TRBJ2-3	TRBD2	TRBV7-2	CASSLAERGRPVAWTDTQYF	TGTGCCAGCAGCTTAGCCGAGCGGGGGAGACCTGTAGCGTGGACAGATACGCAGTATTTT
-	TRBJ1-1	-	TRBV5-1	CASSLRDGEAFF	TGCGCCAGCAGCTTGAGAGACGGTGAAGCTTTCTTT
once	TRBJ1-5	-	TRBV12-3/TRBV12-4	CASSFRKSSPQHF	TGTGCCAGCAGTTTCCGTAAATCCTCGCCCCAGCATTTT
few	TRBJ2-1	TRBD1	TRBV9	CASSVDDRVFDEQFF	TGTGCCAGCAGCGTAGATGACAGGGTTTTTGATGAGCAGTTCTTC
-	TRBJ2-1	TRBD2	TRBV30	CAWSTSGGLEQFF	TGTGCCTGGAGTACTAGCGGGGGGCTTGAGCAGTTCTTC
-	TRBJ1-6	TRBD1	TRBV2	CASSDYRGANSPLHF	TGTGCCAGCAGTGATTACAGGGGGGCAAATTCACCCCTCCACTTT
-	TRBJ2-1	-	TRBV6-6	CASSYERASLSYNEQFF	TGTGCCAGCAGTTACGAAAGAGCTAGCCTCTCCTACAATGAGCAGTTCTTC
-	TRBJ1-1	-	TRBV6-6	CASIGRRSNTEAFF	TGTGCCAGCATTGGACGCCGCTCGAACACTGAAGCTTTCTTT
few	TRBJ2-5	TRBD2	TRBV4-3	CASSQGRTSGEQETQYF	TGCGCCAGCAGCCAAGGGAGGACTAGCGGGGAACAAGAGACCCAGTACTTC
-	TRBJ2-5	-	TRBV15	CATSRAAVQETQYF	TGTGCCACCAGCAGAGCGGCAGTACAAGAGACCCAGTACTTC
few	TRBJ2-6	-	TRBV11-2	CASSLMWAYRSGANVLTF	TGTGCCAGCAGCTTAATGTGGGCATACCGCTCTGGGGCCAACGTCCTGACTTTC
-	TRBJ2-3	TRBD2	TRBV7-2	CTSSLVGTGTSGGNTDTQYF	TGTACCAGCAGCTTAGTAGGAACCGGGACTAGCGGGGGGAACACAGATACGCAGTATTTT
few	TRBJ2-7	-	TRBV15	CATSRRGSSEQYF	TGTGCCACCAGCAGAAGGGGCTCCTCCGAGCAGTACTTC
few	TRBJ2-7	-	TRBV4-2	CAGSQDLGSYEQYF	TGTGCCGGCAGCCAAGATCTTGGGTCCTACGAGCAGTACTTC
few	TRBJ2-3	TRBD1	TRBV24-1	CATSDLGTGAADTQYF	TGTGCCACCAGTGATTTGGGGACAGGTGCGGCAGATACGCAGTATTTT
once	TRBJ1-2	-	TRBV7-2	CASSPLLARNLYGYTF	TGTGCCAGCAGCCCCCTCCTTGCGAGAAACCTCTATGGCTACACCTTC
few	TRBJ1-6	-	TRBV6-2/TRBV6-3	CASRTSPEAFGSPLHF	TGTGCCAGCAGAACAAGCCCAGAGGCCTTCGGTTCACCCCTCCACTTT
many	TRBJ2-7	-	TRBV29-1	CSVGRSVYEQYF	TGCAGCGTTGGCAGGTCAGTCTACGAGCAGTACTTC
-	TRBJ2-4	TRBD2	TRBV11-2	CASSFGLAREQYF	TGTGCCAGCAGCTTCGGACTAGCGAGAGAGCAGTACTTC
-	TRBJ1-1	-	TRBV5-1	CASSLTETVNTEAFF	TGCGCCAGCAGCTTGACCGAGACGGTGAACACTGAAGCTTTCTTT
-	TRBJ2-5	TRBD1	TRBV20-1	CSARPDRAAVVLETQYF	TGCAGTGCTAGACCGGACAGGGCTGCGGTGGTTTTGGAGACCCAGTACTTC